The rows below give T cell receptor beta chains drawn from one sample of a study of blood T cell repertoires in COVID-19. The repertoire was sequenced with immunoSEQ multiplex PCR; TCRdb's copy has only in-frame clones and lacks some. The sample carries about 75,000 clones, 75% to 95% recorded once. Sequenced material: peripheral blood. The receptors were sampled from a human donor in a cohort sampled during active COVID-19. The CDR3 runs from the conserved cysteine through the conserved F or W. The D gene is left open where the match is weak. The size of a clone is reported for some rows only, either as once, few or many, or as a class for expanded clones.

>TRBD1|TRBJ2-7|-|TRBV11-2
TGTGCCAGCAGCTTAGTCCCCGGGACAGGGACCTACGAGCAGTACTTC
CASSLVPGTGTYEQYF
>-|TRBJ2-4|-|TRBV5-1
TGCGCCAGCAGCTTGGGAGTAGCCAAAAACATTCAGTACTTC
CASSLGVAKNIQYF
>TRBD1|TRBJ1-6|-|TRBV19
TGTGCCAGTACCCTGACAGGGGGAAATTCACCCCTCCACTTT
CASTLTGGNSPLHF
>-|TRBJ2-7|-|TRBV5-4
TGTGCCAGCAGACCAGGGCACGGTTCCGCCTCCTACGAGCAGTACTTC
CASRPGHGSASYEQYF
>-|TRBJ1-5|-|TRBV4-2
TGTGCCAGCGCGAGACCCCGGGTCCTCAATCAGCCCCAGCATTTT
CASARPRVLNQPQHF
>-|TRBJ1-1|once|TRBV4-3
TGCGCCAGCAGCCAGAGGGGGGGCCTGAACACTGAAGCTTTCTTT
CASSQRGGLNTEAFF
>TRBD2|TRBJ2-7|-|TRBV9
TGTGCCAGCAGCGCCTCTGGGACTAGCGGGGGCTACGAGCAGTACTTC
CASSASGTSGGYEQYF
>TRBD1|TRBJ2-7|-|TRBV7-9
TGTGCCAGCAGCCCAAAGACAGGGGCGATCTACGAGCAGTACTTC
CASSPKTGAIYEQYF
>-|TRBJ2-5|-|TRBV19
TGTGCCAGTAGTAGGCCAGCGGGGACACAAGAGACCCAGTACTTC
CASSRPAGTQETQYF
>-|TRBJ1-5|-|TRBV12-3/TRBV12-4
TGTGCCAGCAGTTTAGGGAGGAATCAGCCCCAGCATTTT
CASSLGRNQPQHF
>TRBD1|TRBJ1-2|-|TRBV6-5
TGTGCCAGCAGTTACGGACAGGCGGGTGGCTACACCTTC
CASSYGQAGGYTF
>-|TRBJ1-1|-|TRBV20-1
TGCAGTGCTAGTGGTCACATTCTGAACACTGAAGCTTTCTTT
CSASGHILNTEAFF
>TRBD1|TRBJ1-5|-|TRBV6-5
TGTGCCAGCAGCATGACAGGGGACAATCAGCCCCAGCATTTT
CASSMTGDNQPQHF
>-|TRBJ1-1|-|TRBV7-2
TGTGCCAGCAGCCCCGGAGGGCTGAACACTGAAGCTTTCTTT
CASSPGGLNTEAFF
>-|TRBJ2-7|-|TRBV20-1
TGCAGTGCTAGTTCCGTCTACGAGCAGTACTTC
CSASSVYEQYF
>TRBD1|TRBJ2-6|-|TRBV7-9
TGTGCCAGCAGCTCCCTGACAGGGTTAAACTCTGGGGCCAACGTCCTGACTTTC
CASSSLTGLNSGANVLTF
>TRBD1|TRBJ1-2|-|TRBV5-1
TGCGCCAGCAGGGCCGACAGGGCGTATGGCTACACCTTC
CASRADRAYGYTF
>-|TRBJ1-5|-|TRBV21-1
TGTGCCAGCAGCAAGCCGGGTAGCAACAATAGCAATCAGCCCCAGCATTTT
CASSKPGSNNSNQPQHF
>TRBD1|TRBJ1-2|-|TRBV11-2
TGTGCCAGCAGCTTAACCAGGGGGCAAGGCTACACCTTC
CASSLTRGQGYTF
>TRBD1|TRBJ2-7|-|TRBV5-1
TGCGCCAGCAGGGCCCCGGACAGGGACTCCTACGAGCAGTACTTC
CASRAPDRDSYEQYF
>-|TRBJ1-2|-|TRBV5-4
TGTGCCAGCAGCGTGTCCGGACAATCGAACTATGGCTACACCTTC
CASSVSGQSNYGYTF
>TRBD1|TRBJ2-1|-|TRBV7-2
TGTGCCAGCAGCTTAGACAGGGGCGGCTACAATGAGCAGTTCTTC
CASSLDRGGYNEQFF
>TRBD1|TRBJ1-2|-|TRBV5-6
TGTGCCAGCAGCCCCCCGGGACAGGGCTATGGCTACACCTTC
CASSPPGQGYGYTF
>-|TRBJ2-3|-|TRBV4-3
TGCGCCAGCAAACTGGCGGCCCATACAGATACGCAGTATTTT
CASKLAAHTDTQYF
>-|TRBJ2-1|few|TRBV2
TGTGCCAGCAGTGAAGAAGCGCTCGAGCAGTTCTTC
CASSEEALEQFF
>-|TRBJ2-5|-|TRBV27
TGTGCCAGCAGTATCCCCTCCGGGGCCCAGTACTTC
CASSIPSGAQYF